Below, 6 T cell receptor beta chains from the same sample are listed, as sequenced in a study of blood T cell repertoires in COVID-19. Sequencing used immunoSEQ multiplex PCR; TCRdb keeps in-frame clones, though not all of them. The table lists tens of thousands of clones, 89% of them singletons. Specimen: peripheral blood. The receptors here all came from a man aged 55 to 70 with acute or convalescent COVID-19.

This chain joins TRBV6-5 and TRBJ1-1, with D possibly being TRBD1 (6 bases). V was trimmed by 7 bases and J by 8 bases, leaving 17 bases between them. This CDR3 has 13 amino acids. Germline-derived CDR1 and CDR2 are MNHEY and SVGAGI. CDR3 nucleotide sequence: TGTGCCAGCATCGGCCCCTGGACAGAGGAAGCTTTCTTT. Translation gives CASIGPWTEEAFF.

This rearrangement joins TRBV5-4 to TRBJ2-7; 8 bases match TRBD1. V lost 0 bases, J lost 6 bases, and 5 bases stayed unmatched. The germline V gene has CDR1 SGHNT and CDR2 YYREEE (reference sequence). CDR3 length: 14 amino acids. The CDR3 is CASSLEDRVGEQYF. The CDR3 nucleotides are TGTGCCAGCAGCTTGGAGGACAGGGTCGGCGAGCAGTACTTC.

The chain joins TRBV27 to TRBJ2-2; D perhaps matches TRBD2 (7 bases). The CDR3 loop spans 17 amino acids. V lost 4 bases and J lost 0, with 15 bases in between. The V gene's germline CDR1 is MNHEY and CDR2 SMNVEV (reference sequence). The CDR3 sequence is CASSSGGGQSNTGELFF. In DNA form, the CDR3 reads TGTGCCAGCAGTTCGGGCGGGGGCCAGTCGAACACCGGGGAGCTGTTTTTT.

The rearrangement joins TRBV5-4 to TRBJ2-7, with 11 bases fitting TRBD1. This CDR3 has 14 residues. Germline CDR1 reads SGHNT; CDR2 reads YYREEE (reference sequence). V shed 4 bases, J shed 2 bases, and the junction held 2 bases outside the gene matches. This CDR3 is CASSRGQGAYEQYF. In nucleotides, the CDR3 is TGTGCCAGCAGCCGGGGACAGGGGGCCTACGAGCAGTACTTC.

The chain uses TRBV6-5 and TRBJ2-7; perhaps TRBD1 as D (6 bases). With 6 bases removed from V and 2 bases from J, the gap between germline ends came to 14 bases. Looked up from germline, CDR1 is MNHEY and CDR2 is SVGAGI. The CDR3 runs to 14 residues. The CDR3 DNA reads as TGTGCCAGCAGCGGCCAGGGGTCTACCTACGAGCAGTACTTC. As protein: CASSGQGSTYEQYF.

The table lists this clone with a few counts. The J gene is TRBJ2-3, the V gene TRBV2; D is undetermined. V was cut by 2 bases and J by 2 bases, with 5 bases left in between. CDR1 SNHLY and CDR2 FYNNEI come from the germline V gene. This CDR3 has 13 amino acids. CDR3 coding DNA: TGTGCCAGCAGTGAAACATTCACAGATACGCAGTATTTT. Translation: CASSETFTDTQYF.